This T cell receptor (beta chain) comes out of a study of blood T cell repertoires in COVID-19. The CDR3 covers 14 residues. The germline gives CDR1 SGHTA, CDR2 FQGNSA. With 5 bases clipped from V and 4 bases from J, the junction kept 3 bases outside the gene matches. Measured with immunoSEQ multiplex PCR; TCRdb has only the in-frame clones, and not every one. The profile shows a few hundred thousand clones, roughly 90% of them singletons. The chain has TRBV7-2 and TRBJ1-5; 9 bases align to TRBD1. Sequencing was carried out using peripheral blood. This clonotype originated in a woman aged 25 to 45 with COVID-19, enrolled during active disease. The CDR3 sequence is CASSQQGANQPQHF. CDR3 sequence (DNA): TGTGCCAGCAGCCAACAGGGGGCTAATCAGCCCCAGCATTTT.